This T cell receptor beta chain was captured in a study of T cells in Graves' hyperthyroidism and ophthalmopathy. Across the study: Peripheral blood was secured at the point of initial diagnosis, before any treatment. Regarding the study as a whole: Blood also carried most thyroid clonotypes expanded above 0.001. Progression to ophthalmopathy was predicted a median of approximately seven months early.

The CDR3 length is 12 residues. Germline loops: CDR1 SQVTM, CDR2 ANQGSEA. V lost 1 base and J lost 4, with 5 bases in between. Regarding this clonotype: What it binds is unknown.

Each diagnosis was grounded in clinical symptoms, serum thyroxine and TRAb, thyroid ultrasound, and orbital computed tomography. TCR beta CDR3 regions were amplified from RNA transcripts. When the TCR CDR3 underwent first-round RT-PCR, the HTBI primer set was used. TCRdb re-called the multiplex PCR reads through MiXCR, storing one row per CDR3 protein. This repertoire shows around 600,000 distinct CDR3 sequences, approximately 15% found once; its top ten account for more than 6%. The chain carries TRBV29-1 and TRBJ1-3; D gene uncertain. The sequence was obtained from a woman aged 18-29 years with Graves' ophthalmopathy. The sequencing input was blood. DNA for the CDR3: TGCAGCGTTGAAGCGGAGGGAAACACCATATATTTT. It is translated as CSVEAEGNTIYF.